This T cell receptor (beta chain) was observed in a study of siplizumab effects on memory and regulatory T cells. For this clone: Its specificity is not known.

The V and J ends lost 2 bases and 2 bases respectively, with 9 bases between them. Germline CDR1 is GTSNPN and CDR2 is SVGIG (reference sequence). CDR3 length equals 13 residues. Whole-study results and caveats: Siplizumab brought about a significant reduction in alloreactive sequences traceable to unstimulated CD4+ memory cells.

The study assayed some 100,000 TCR templates per sample. Assay: immunoSEQ multiplex PCR; the TCRdb copy retains only in-frame clones and omits some. The data contain roughly 92,000 clones, around 94% of them singletons. The sequence came from a human donor in good health. The chain combines TRBV30 with TRBJ1-2, with D possibly matching TRBD1 (6 bases). Sequencing was carried out using non-Treg CD4+ T cells sorted from blood. The CDR3 spells CAWSTGTNYGYTF. The CDR3 DNA follows: TGTGCCTGGAGTACAGGGACAAACTATGGCTACACCTTC.